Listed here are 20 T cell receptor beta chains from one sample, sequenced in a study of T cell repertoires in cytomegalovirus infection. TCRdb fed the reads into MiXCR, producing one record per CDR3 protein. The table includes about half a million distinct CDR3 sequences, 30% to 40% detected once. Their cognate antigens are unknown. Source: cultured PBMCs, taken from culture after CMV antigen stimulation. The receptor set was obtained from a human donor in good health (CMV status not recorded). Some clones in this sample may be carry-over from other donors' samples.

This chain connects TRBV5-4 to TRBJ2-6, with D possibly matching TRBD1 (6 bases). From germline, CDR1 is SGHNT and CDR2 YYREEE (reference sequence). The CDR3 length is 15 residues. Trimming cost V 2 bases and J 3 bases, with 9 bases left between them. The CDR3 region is CASSLQGDGANVLTF. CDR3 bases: TGTGCCAGCAGCTTACAGGGTGATGGGGCCAACGTCCTGACTTTC.

DNA of the CDR3: TGTGCCAGCAGCACCCGCGGGACAGGGAACGAAAAACTGTTTTTT. Its translation: CASSTRGTGNEKLFF. The J gene is TRBJ1-4, the V gene TRBV11-3; 9 bases map to TRBD1. V lost 5 bases, J lost 8 bases, and 9 bases stayed unmatched. This CDR3 comprises 15 residues. The V gene's germline CDR1 is SGHNT and CDR2 YENEEA.

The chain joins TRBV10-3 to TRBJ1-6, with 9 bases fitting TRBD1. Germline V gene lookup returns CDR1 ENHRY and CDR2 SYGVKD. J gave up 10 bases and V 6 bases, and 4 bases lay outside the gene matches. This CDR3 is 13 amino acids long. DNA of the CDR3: TGTGCCATCAGGGGACAGGGAGGGTCACCCCTCCACTTT. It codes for CAIRGQGGSPLHF.

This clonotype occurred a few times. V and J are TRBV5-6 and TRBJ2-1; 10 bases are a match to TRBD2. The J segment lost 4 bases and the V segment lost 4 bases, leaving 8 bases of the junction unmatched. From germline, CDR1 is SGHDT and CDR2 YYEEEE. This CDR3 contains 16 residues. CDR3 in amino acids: CASSGGSGRDYNEQFF. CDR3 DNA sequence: TGTGCCAGCAGCGGGGGGAGCGGGAGGGATTACAATGAGCAGTTCTTC. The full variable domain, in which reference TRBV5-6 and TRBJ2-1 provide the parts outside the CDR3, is DAGVTQSPTHLIKTRGQQVTLRCSPKSGHDTVSWYQQALGQGPQFIFQYYEEEERQRGNFPDRFSGHQFPNYSSELNVNALLLGDSALYLCASSGGSGRDYNEQFFGPGTRLTVL.

CDR3 DNA: TGTGCCAGCAGGGGTGGGGGGCACACAGATACGCAGTATTTT. Translating gives CASRGGGHTDTQYF. The gene calls are TRBV25-1 and TRBJ2-3, with D possibly being TRBD1 or TRBD2 (6 bases each). The CDR3 has 14 residues. Germline lookup yields CDR1 MGHDK and CDR2 SYGVNS. V lost 6 bases and J 2 bases, leaving 12 bases between the germline ends.

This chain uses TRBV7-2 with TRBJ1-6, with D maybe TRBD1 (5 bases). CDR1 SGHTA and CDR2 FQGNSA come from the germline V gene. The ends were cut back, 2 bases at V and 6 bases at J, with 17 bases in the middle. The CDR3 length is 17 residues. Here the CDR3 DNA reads TGTGCCAGCAGCTTACTGGGACGCCTTGTGGGTAATTCACCCCTCCACTTT. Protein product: CASSLLGRLVGNSPLHF.

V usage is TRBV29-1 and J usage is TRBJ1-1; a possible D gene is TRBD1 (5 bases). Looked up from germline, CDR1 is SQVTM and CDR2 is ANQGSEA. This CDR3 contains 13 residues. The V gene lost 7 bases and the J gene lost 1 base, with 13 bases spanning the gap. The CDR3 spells CSAKAGGNTEAFF. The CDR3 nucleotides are TGCAGCGCCAAGGCGGGGGGGAACACTGAAGCTTTCTTT.

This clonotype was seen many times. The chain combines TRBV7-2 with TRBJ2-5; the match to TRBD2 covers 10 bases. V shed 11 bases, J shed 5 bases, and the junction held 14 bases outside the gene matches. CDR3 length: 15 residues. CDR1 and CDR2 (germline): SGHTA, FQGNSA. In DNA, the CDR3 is TGTGCCTCCAAGCAGCTAGCGGGAGAGGGGGAGACCCAGTACTTC. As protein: CASKQLAGEGETQYF.

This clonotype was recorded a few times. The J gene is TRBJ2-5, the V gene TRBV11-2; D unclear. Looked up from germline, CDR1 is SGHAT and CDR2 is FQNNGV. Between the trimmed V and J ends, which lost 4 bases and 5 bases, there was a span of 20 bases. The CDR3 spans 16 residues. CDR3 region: CASSSGRKTSLETQYF. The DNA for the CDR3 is TGTGCCAGCAGCTCCGGACGAAAGACCTCCCTGGAGACCCAGTACTTC.

The CDR3 sequence: CASSFVQGGEKLFF. The CDR3 DNA reads as TGTGCCAGCAGTTTCGTCCAGGGAGGTGAAAAACTGTTTTTT. The chain is built from TRBV12-3 or TRBV12-4 and TRBJ1-4; weak D call: TRBD1 (5 bases). With 3 bases removed from V and 7 bases from J, the gap between germline ends came to 12 bases. The CDR3 is made up of 14 amino acids.

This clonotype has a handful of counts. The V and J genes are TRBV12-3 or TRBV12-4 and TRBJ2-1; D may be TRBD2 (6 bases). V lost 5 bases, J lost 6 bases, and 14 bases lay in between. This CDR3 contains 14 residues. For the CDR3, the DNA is TGTGCCAGCAGTACTGGACTATCCCGCAATGAGCAGTTCTTC. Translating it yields CASSTGLSRNEQFF.

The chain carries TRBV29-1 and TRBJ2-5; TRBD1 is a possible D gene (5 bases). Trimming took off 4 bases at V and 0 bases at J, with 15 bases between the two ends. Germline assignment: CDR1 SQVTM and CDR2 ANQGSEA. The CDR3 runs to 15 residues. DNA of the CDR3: TGCAGCGTTGCACCTGGGGCTAGTTACCAAGAGACCCAGTACTTC. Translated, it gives CSVAPGASYQETQYF.

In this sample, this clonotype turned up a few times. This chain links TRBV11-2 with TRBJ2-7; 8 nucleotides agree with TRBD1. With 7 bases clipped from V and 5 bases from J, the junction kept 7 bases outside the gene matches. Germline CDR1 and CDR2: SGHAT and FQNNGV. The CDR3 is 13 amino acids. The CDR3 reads CASTPDRAHEQYF. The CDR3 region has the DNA TGTGCCAGCACCCCGGACAGGGCCCACGAGCAGTACTTC.

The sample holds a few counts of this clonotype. Here the CDR3 DNA reads TGTGCCAGCAGTTTAGGCTCGACAGGGGCAAGCAATCAGCCCCAGCATTTT. Translated, it gives CASSLGSTGASNQPQHF. The chain has TRBV12-3 or TRBV12-4 and TRBJ1-5; 8 positions agree with TRBD1. Trimming cost V 1 base and J 1 base; bases outside gene matches: 6. The CDR3 contains 17 residues.

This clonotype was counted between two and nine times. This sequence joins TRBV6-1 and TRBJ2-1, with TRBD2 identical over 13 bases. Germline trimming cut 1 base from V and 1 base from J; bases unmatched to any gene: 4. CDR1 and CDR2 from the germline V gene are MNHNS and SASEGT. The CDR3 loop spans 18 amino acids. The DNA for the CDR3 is TGTGCCAGCAGTGAAGAACTAGCGGGAGGGCTTTCCTACAATGAGCAGTTCTTC. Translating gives CASSEELAGGLSYNEQFF.

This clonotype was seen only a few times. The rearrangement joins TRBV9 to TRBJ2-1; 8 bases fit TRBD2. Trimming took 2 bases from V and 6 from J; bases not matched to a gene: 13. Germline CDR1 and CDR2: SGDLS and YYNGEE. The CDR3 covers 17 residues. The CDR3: CASSVRQAGEGLNEQFF. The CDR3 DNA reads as TGTGCCAGCAGCGTTCGTCAAGCGGGAGAAGGGCTCAATGAGCAGTTCTTC. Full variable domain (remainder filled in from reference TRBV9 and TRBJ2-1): DSGVTQTPKHLITATGQRVTLRCSPRSGDLSVYWYQQSLDQGLQFLIQYYNGEERAKGNILERFSAQQFPDLHSELNLSSLELGDSALYFCASSVRQAGEGLNEQFFGPGTRLTVL.

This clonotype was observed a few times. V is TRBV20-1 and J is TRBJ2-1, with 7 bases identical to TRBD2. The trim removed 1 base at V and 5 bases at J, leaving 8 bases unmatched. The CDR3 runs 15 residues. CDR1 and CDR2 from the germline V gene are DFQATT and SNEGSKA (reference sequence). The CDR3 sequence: CSARGGRAADNEQFF. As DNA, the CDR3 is TGCAGTGCTAGAGGGGGGAGGGCCGCCGACAATGAGCAGTTCTTC.

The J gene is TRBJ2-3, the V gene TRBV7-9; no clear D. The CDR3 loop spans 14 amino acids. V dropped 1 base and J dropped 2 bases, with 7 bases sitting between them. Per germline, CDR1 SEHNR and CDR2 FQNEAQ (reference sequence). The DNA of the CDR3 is TGTGCCAGCAGCTTAGTCAGTTTCACAGATACGCAGTATTTT. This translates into CASSLVSFTDTQYF.

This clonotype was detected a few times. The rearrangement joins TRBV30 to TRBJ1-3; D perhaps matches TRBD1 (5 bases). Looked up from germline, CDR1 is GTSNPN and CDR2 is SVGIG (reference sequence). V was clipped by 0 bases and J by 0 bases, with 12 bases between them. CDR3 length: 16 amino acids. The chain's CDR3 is CAWSVWGTSSGNTIYF. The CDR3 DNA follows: TGTGCCTGGAGTGTATGGGGCACCAGCTCTGGAAACACCATATATTTT.

The CDR3 nucleotides are TGTGCCAGCAGTTCCCAATCGGGTAACAGTCAAGAGACCCAGTACTTC. The encoded protein is CASSSQSGNSQETQYF. V gene TRBV12-3 or TRBV12-4 combines with J gene TRBJ2-5; no clear D. Trimming took off 4 bases at V and 2 bases at J, with 17 bases between the two ends. The CDR3 is made up of 16 amino acids.